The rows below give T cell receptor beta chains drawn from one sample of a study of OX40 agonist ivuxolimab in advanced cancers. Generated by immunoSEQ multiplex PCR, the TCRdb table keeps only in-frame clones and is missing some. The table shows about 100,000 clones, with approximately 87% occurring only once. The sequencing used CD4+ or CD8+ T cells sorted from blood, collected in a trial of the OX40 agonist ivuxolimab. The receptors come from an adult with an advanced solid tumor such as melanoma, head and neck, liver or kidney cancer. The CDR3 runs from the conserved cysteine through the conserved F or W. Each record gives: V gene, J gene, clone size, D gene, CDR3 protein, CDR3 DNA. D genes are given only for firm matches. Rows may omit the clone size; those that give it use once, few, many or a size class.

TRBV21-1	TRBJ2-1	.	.	CASSTPPWENEQFF	TGTGCCAGCAGCACCCCCCCTTGGGAGAATGAGCAGTTCTTC
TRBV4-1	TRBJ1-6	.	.	CASSQGSSYNSPLHF	TGCGCCAGCAGCCAGGGGAGCTCCTATAATTCACCCCTCCACTTT
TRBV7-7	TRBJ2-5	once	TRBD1	CASSIQGIQETQYF	TGTGCCAGCAGCATACAGGGGATCCAAGAGACCCAGTACTTC
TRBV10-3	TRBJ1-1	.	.	CAISENGATEAFF	TGTGCCATCAGTGAGAATGGGGCCACTGAAGCTTTCTTT
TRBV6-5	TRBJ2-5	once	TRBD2	CASSRTSGRLETQYF	TGTGCCAGCAGTCGGACTAGCGGGAGGTTGGAGACCCAGTACTTC
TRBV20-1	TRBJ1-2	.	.	CSAGPSYTF	TGCAGTGCCGGCCCTAGCTACACCTTC
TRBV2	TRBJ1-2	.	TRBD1	CASLPGGVYGYTF	TGTGCCAGCCTGCCAGGGGGCGTCTATGGCTACACCTTC
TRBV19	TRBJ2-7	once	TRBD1	CASRRQGGEQYF	TGTGCCAGTAGACGACAGGGCGGCGAGCAGTACTTC
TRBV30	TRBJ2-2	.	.	CAWSKMGGNTGELFF	TGTGCCTGGAGCAAAATGGGGGGAAACACCGGGGAGCTGTTTTTT
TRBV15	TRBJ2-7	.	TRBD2	CATSRDGGAGGLSYEQYF	TGTGCCACCAGCAGGGACGGAGGAGCGGGAGGGCTATCCTACGAGCAGTACTTC
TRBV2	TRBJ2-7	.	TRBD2	CASNLAGGNYEQYF	TGTGCCAGCAACTTAGCGGGAGGGAACTACGAGCAGTACTTC
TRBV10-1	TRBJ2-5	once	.	CASSRGNQETQYF	TGCGCCAGCAGCAGGGGCAACCAAGAGACCCAGTACTTC
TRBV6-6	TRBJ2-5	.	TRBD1	CASSRTGLKETQYF	TGTGCCAGCAGTCGGACAGGACTTAAAGAGACCCAGTACTTC
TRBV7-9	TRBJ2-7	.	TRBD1	CASSLEQGASYEQYF	TGTGCCAGCAGCTTAGAGCAGGGGGCGAGCTACGAGCAGTACTTC
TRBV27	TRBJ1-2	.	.	CASSQRGQPYGYTF	TGTGCCAGCAGTCAAAGGGGACAACCTTATGGCTACACCTTC
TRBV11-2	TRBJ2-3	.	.	CASSLRHPSIEDTQYF	TGTGCCAGCAGCTTGAGACACCCCTCCATTGAGGATACGCAGTATTTT
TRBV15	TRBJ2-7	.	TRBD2	CATSRGEGRGFYEQYF	TGTGCCACCAGCAGAGGGGAGGGACGGGGGTTCTACGAGCAGTACTTC
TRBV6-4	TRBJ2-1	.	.	CASSDLPAEYNEQFF	TGTGCCAGCAGTGACTTGCCAGCGGAGTACAATGAGCAGTTCTTC
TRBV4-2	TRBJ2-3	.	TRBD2	CASRSSGGSTDTQYF	TGTGCCAGCAGGTCTAGCGGGGGTAGCACAGATACGCAGTATTTT
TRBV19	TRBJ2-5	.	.	CASSPGQVSGGETQYF	TGTGCCAGTAGTCCCGGACAGGTCAGCGGGGGCGAGACCCAGTACTTC
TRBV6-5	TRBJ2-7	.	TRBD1	CASSRDRAGSEQYF	TGTGCCAGCAGTCGGGACAGGGCAGGGTCCGAGCAGTACTTC
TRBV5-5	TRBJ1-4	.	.	CASRGDLNEKLFF	TGTGCCAGCAGGGGCGATCTTAATGAAAAACTGTTTTTT
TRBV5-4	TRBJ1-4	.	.	CASSPDTDRGEKLFF	TGTGCCAGCAGCCCCGACACCGATAGGGGGGAAAAACTGTTTTTT
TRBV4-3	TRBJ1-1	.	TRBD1	CASSPQGRNTEAFF	TGCGCCAGCAGCCCACAGGGGAGGAACACTGAAGCTTTCTTT
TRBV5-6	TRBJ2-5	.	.	CASSFTGTPLGETQYF	TGTGCCAGCAGCTTCACCGGGACTCCCCTCGGAGAGACCCAGTACTTC
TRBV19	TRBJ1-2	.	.	CASSTDLEGYTF	TGTGCCAGTAGTACTGACCTTGAGGGCTACACCTTC
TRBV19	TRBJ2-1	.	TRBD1	CASRRTGEHNEQFF	TGTGCCAGTAGAAGGACAGGGGAACACAATGAGCAGTTCTTC
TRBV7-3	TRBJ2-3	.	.	CASSLMRPRAGTTDTQYF	TGTGCCAGCAGCTTAATGCGTCCTCGGGCGGGGACCACAGATACGCAGTATTTT
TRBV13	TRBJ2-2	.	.	CASSPTEAANTGELFF	TGTGCCAGCAGCCCCACCGAGGCCGCGAACACCGGGGAGCTGTTTTTT
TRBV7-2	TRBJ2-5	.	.	CASSFPLPSRERETQYF	TGTGCCAGCAGCTTTCCGCTACCCTCAAGGGAAAGGGAGACCCAGTACTTC
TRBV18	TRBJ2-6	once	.	CASSPQDSGANVLTF	TGTGCCAGCTCACCACAGGACTCTGGGGCCAACGTCCTGACTTTC
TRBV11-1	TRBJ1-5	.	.	CASSLGERQVKNQPQHF	TGTGCCAGCAGCTTAGGAGAAAGGCAGGTGAAGAATCAGCCCCAGCATTTT
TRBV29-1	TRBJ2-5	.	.	CSGGEETQYF	TGCAGCGGGGGAGAAGAGACCCAGTACTTC
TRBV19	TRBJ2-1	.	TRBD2	CASSQGLAGVFIDNEQFF	TGTGCCAGTAGTCAAGGACTAGCGGGAGTGTTTATTGACAATGAGCAGTTCTTC
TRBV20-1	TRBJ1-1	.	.	CSARDTEAFF	TGCAGTGCTAGGGATACGGAAGCTTTCTTT
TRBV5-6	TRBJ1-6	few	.	CASSLRTSGVWNSPLHF	TGTGCCAGCAGCTTGCGGACTTCAGGCGTTTGGAATTCACCCCTCCACTTT
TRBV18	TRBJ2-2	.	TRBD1	CASSPWTGARTGELFF	TGTGCCAGCTCACCCTGGACAGGGGCAAGGACCGGGGAGCTGTTTTTT
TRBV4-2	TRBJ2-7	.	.	CASSQRGSDNRYEQYF	TGTGCCAGCAGCCAACGCGGTTCGGACAACCGCTACGAGCAGTACTTC
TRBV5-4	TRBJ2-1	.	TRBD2	CASRAGTSGGRSSYNEQFF	TGTGCCAGCAGGGCCGGGACTAGCGGGGGGAGAAGCTCCTACAATGAGCAGTTCTTC
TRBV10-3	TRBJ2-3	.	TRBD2	CAISDPRGATDTQYF	TGTGCCATCAGTGACCCGCGGGGGGCCACAGATACGCAGTATTTT
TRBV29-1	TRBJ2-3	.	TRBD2	CSVARRGAADTQYF	TGCAGCGTCGCTAGGCGGGGGGCCGCAGATACGCAGTATTTT
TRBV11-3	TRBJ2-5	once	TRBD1	CASSSRQGEETQYF	TGTGCCAGCAGCTCACGACAGGGAGAAGAGACCCAGTACTTC
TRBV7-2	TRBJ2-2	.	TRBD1	CASSVSLGRGPGELFF	TGTGCCAGCAGCGTTAGCCTGGGCAGGGGGCCCGGGGAGCTGTTTTTT
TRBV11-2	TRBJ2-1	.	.	CASSLERRGGVGYNEQFF	TGTGCCAGCAGCTTAGAACGGCGCGGCGGAGTTGGTTACAATGAGCAGTTCTTC
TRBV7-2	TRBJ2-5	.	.	CASRPGGGETQYF	TGTGCCAGCAGGCCAGGGGGGGGAGAGACCCAGTACTTC
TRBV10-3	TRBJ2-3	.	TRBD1	CAISGGTGLADTQYF	TGTGCCATCAGTGGGGGGACAGGGTTGGCAGATACGCAGTATTTT
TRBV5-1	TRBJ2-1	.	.	CASSLVWGGTGEQFF	TGCGCCAGCAGCTTGGTTTGGGGGGGCACTGGCGAGCAGTTCTTC
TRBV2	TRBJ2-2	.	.	CASSEAEANTGELFF	TGTGCCAGCAGTGAAGCGGAGGCGAACACCGGGGAGCTGTTTTTT
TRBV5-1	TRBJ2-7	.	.	CASSSRPWGFYEQYF	TGCGCCAGCAGCTCCCGACCTTGGGGATTCTACGAGCAGTACTTC
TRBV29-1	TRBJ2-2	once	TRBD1	CSVLAGGQGDTGELFF	TGCAGCGTTTTAGCTGGGGGACAGGGGGACACCGGGGAGCTGTTTTTT
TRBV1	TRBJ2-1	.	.	CTSSQVGSGGASIIPYNEQFF	TGCACCAGCAGCCAAGTAGGTAGCGGGGGGGCTTCAATTATCCCCTACAATGAGCAGTTCTTC
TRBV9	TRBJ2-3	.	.	CASSVALRGRYDTQYF	TGTGCCAGCAGCGTAGCTCTCCGGGGCCGCTATGATACGCAGTATTTT